The T cell receptor beta chain described here comes from a study of persistence of HIV-infected CD4 T cells. The V and J ends lost 5 bases and 0 bases, in that order; junction bases with no gene match: 10. The CDR3 has 17 residues. CDR1 is SGHTA, CDR2 FQGNSA, per germline. Regarding this clone: Its specificity is unknown.

The immunoSEQ assay was version 4, run in survey mode. Profiled with immunoSEQ multiplex PCR; TCRdb holds only in-frame clones, not every one. In the table there are 35,000 to 40,000 clones, around 80% of which are singletons. Stimulation used 7.5 to 10 ug/mL lysate from CMV-infected fibroblasts. Sorted nonresponding memory CD4+ T cells were CD40L-negative, CD69-negative, CD45RO-high. This specimen was CD4+ T cells sorted from PBMCs after roughly 20-hour stimulation, taken from a patient who received antiretroviral therapy. The chain combines TRBV7-2 with TRBJ2-1; 7 bases fit TRBD1. This sequence originates from an adult man with HIV who was CMV-seropositive. The CDR3 DNA sequence: TGTGCCAGCAGCCCCCAGGGGGTACTCCGCTCCTACAATGAGCAGTTCTTC. It is translated as CASSPQGVLRSYNEQFF. Based on the CDR3 plus reference TRBV7-2 and TRBJ2-1, the full variable domain is GAGVSQSPSNKVTEKGKDVELRCDPISGHTALYWYRQSLGQGLEFLIYFQGNSAPDKSGLPSDRFSAERTGGSVSTLTIQRTQQEDSAVYLCASSPQGVLRSYNEQFFGPGTRLTVL.